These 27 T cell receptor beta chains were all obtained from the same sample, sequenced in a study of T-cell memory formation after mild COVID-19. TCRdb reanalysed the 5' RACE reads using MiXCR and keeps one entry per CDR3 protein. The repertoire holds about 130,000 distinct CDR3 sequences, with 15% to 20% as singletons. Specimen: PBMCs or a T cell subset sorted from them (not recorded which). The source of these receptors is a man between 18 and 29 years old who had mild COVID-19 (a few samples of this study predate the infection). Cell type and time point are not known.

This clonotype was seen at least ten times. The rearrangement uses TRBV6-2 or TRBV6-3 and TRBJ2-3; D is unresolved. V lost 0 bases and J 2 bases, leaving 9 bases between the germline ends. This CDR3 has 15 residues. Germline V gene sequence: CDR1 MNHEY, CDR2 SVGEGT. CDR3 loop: CASSYSETDTDTQYF. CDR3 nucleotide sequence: TGTGCCAGCAGTTACTCCGAGACCGACACAGATACGCAGTATTTT.

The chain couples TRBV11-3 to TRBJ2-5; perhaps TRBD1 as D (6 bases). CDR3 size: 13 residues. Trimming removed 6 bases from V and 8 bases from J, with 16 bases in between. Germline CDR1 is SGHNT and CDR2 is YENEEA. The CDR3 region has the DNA TGTGCCAGCAGTTATCGGGACACCGATACCCAGTACTTC. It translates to CASSYRDTDTQYF.

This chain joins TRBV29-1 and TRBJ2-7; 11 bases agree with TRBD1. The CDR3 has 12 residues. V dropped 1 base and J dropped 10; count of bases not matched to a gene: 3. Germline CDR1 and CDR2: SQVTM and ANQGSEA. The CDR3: CSVEGTGGFQYF. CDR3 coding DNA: TGCAGCGTTGAAGGGACAGGGGGCTTTCAGTACTTC.

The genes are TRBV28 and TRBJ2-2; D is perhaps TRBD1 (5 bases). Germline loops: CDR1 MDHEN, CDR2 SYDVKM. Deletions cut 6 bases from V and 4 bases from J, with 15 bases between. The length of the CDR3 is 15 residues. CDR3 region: CASSDPGRATGELFF. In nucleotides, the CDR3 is TGTGCCAGCAGCGATCCGGGCAGGGCCACCGGGGAGCTGTTTTTT.

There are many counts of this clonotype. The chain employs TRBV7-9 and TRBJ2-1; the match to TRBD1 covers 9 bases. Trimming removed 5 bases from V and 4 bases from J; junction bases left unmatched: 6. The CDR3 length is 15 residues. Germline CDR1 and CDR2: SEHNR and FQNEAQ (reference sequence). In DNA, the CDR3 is TGTGCCAGCAGCGCGGCCGGGACAGGGTACAATGAGCAGTTCTTC. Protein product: CASSAAGTGYNEQFF.

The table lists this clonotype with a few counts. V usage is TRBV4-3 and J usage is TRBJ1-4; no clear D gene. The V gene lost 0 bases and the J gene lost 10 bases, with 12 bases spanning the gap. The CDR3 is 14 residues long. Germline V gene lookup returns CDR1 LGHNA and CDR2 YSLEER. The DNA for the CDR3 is TGCGCCAGCAGCCAAGAGGCGGACCAGAGAAAACTGTTTTTT. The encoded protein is CASSQEADQRKLFF.

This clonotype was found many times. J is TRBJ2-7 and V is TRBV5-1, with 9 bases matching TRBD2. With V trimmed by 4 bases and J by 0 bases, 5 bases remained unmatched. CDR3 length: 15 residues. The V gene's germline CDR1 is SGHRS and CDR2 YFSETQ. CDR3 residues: CASSGSGGRSYEQYF. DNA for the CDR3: TGCGCCAGCAGCGGTAGCGGGGGCCGCTCCTACGAGCAGTACTTC.

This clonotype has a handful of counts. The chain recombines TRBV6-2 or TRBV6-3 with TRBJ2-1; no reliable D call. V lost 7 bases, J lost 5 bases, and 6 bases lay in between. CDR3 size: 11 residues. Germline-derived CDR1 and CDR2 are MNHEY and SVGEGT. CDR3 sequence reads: CASNTNNEQFF. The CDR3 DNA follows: TGTGCCAGCAACACGAACAATGAGCAGTTCTTC.

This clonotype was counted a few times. For the CDR3, the DNA is TGTGCCAGCAGAGGTCAGGGATACGAGCAGTACGTC. Protein product: CASRGQGYEQYV. This chain uses TRBV6-2 or TRBV6-3 with TRBJ2-7, with D possibly being TRBD1 (5 bases). The V gene's germline CDR1 is MNHEY and CDR2 SVGEGT. The CDR3 runs 12 residues. The germline V and J ends were trimmed by 6 bases and 4 bases, with 10 bases remaining between them.

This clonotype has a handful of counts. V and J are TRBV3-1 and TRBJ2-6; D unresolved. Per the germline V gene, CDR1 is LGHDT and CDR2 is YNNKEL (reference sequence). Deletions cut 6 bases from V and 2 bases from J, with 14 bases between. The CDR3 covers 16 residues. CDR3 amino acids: CASSPYIAPGANVLTF. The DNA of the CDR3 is TGTGCCAGCAGTCCATACATAGCCCCTGGGGCCAACGTCCTGACTTTC.

The CDR3 nucleotides read TGTGCCAGCAGCCCGGGGCAGGGCCTTGACAATGAGCAGTTCTTC. This sequence encodes CASSPGQGLDNEQFF. The chain links TRBV7-9 to TRBJ2-1, with D perhaps TRBD1 or TRBD2 (5 bases each). Germline V gene data show CDR1 as SEHNR and CDR2 as FQNEAQ (reference sequence). Trimming left V 5 bases short and J 5 bases short, with 16 bases between. The CDR3 contains 15 residues.

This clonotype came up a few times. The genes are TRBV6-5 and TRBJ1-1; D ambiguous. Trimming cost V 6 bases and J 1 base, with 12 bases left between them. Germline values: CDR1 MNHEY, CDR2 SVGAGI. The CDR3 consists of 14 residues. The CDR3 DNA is TGTGCCAGCAGGGCGACTTGGGGGAACACTGAAGCTTTCTTT. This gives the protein CASRATWGNTEAFF.

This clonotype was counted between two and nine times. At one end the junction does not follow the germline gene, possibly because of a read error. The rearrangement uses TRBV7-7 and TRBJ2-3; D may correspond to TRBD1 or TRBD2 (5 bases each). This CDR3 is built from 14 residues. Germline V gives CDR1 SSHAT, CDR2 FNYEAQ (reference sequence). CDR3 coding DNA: TGTGCTAGCAGCTCCCGGGGCCACACAGATACGCAGTATTTT. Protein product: CASSSRGHTDTQYF.

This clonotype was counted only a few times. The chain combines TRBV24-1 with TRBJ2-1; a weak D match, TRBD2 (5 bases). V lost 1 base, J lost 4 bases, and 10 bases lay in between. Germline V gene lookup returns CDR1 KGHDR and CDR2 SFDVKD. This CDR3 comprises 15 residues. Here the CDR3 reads CATSDFGPGYNEQFF. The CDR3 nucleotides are TGTGCCACCAGTGATTTCGGGCCGGGGTACAATGAGCAGTTCTTC.

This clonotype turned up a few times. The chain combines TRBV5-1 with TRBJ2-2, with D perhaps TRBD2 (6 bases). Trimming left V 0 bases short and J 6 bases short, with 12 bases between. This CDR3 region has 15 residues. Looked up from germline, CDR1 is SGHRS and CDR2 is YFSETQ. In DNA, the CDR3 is TGCGCCAGCAGCTTGGGGAGGGGCCGGGCCGGGGAGCTGTTTTTT. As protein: CASSLGRGRAGELFF.

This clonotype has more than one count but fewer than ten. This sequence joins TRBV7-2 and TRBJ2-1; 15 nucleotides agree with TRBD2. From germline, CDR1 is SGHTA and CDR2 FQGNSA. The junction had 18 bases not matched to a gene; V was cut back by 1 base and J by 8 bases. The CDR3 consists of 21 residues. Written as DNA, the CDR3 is TGTGCCAGCAGCTTAGAACACCCTTGGACTAGCGGGGGGGGTTTTCTCGATGAGCAGTTCTTC. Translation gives CASSLEHPWTSGGGFLDEQFF.

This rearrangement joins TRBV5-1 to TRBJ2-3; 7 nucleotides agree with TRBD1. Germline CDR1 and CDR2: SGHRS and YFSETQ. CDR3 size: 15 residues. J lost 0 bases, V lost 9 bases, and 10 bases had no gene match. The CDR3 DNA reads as TGCGCCACCGGACAGGATCCCTCTAGCACAGATACGCAGTATTTT. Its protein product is CATGQDPSSTDTQYF.

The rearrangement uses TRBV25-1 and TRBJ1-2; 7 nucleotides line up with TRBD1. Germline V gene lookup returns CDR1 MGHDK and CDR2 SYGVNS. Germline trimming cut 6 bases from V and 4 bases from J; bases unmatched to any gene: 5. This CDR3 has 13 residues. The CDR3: CASRATGIYGYTF. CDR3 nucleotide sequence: TGTGCCAGCAGGGCGACAGGGATCTATGGCTACACCTTC.

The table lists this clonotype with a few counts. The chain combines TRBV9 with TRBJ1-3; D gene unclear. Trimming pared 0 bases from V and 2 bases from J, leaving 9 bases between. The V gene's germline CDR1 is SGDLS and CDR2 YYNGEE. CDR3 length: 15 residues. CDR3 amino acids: CASSVASGAGNTIYF. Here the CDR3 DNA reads TGTGCCAGCAGCGTAGCTAGCGGGGCTGGAAACACCATATATTTT.

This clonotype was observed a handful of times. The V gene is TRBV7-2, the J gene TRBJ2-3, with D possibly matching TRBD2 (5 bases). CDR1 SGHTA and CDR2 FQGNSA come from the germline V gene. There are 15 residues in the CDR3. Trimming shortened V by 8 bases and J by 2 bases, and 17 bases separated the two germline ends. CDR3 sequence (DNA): TGTGCCAGCCTCACGGCACGGGGAATCACAGATACGCAGTATTTT. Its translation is CASLTARGITDTQYF.

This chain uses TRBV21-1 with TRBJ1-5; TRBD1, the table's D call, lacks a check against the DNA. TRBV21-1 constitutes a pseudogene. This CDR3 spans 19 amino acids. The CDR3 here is CASSNTRFGQSWTGQPQHF. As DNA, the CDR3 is TGTGCCAGCAGCAATACCCGATTTGGACAGTCGTGGACAGGTCAGCCCCAGCATTTT.

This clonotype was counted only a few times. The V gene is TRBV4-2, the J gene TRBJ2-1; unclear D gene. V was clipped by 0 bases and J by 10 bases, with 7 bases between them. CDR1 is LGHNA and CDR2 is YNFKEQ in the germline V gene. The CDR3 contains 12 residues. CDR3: CASSQDRREQFF. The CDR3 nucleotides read TGTGCCAGCAGCCAAGATCGAAGGGAGCAGTTCTTC.

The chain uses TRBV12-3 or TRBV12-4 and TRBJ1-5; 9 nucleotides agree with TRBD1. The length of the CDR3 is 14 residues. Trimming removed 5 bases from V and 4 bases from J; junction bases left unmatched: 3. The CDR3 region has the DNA TGTGCCAGCAGTCGACAGGGGGAAAATCAGCCCCAGCATTTT. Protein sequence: CASSRQGENQPQHF.

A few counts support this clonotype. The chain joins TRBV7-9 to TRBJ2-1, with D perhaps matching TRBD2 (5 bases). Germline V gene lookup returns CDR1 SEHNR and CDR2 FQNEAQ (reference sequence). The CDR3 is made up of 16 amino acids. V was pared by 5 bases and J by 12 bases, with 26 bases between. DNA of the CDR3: TGTGCCAGCAGCCCTAGAGGGAGTGCAGAGGCCCGTGGGCAGTTCTTC. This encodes CASSPRGSAEARGQFF.

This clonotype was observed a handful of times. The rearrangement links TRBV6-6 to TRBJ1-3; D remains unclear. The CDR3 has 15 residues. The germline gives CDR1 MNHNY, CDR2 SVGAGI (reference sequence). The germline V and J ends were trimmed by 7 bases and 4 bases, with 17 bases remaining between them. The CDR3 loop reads CASKPRGLYGNTIYF. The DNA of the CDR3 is TGTGCCAGCAAACCAAGAGGGTTGTACGGAAACACCATATATTTT.

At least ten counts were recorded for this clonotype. CDR3 region: CASSWGQNTEAFF. The CDR3 DNA reads as TGTGCCAGCAGCTGGGGGCAGAACACTGAAGCTTTCTTT. The chain links TRBV7-2 to TRBJ1-1, with D possibly being TRBD1 (6 bases). Trimming took off 4 bases at V and 1 base at J, with 7 bases between the two ends. Germline V gene sequence: CDR1 SGHTA, CDR2 FQGNSA. The CDR3 runs to 13 residues.

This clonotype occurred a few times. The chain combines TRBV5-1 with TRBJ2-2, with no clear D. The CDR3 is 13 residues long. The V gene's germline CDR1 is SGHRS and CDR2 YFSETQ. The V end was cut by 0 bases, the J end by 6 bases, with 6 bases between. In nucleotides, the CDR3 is TGCGCCAGCAGCTTGGGGTCTGCCGGGGAGCTGTTTTTT. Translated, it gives CASSLGSAGELFF.